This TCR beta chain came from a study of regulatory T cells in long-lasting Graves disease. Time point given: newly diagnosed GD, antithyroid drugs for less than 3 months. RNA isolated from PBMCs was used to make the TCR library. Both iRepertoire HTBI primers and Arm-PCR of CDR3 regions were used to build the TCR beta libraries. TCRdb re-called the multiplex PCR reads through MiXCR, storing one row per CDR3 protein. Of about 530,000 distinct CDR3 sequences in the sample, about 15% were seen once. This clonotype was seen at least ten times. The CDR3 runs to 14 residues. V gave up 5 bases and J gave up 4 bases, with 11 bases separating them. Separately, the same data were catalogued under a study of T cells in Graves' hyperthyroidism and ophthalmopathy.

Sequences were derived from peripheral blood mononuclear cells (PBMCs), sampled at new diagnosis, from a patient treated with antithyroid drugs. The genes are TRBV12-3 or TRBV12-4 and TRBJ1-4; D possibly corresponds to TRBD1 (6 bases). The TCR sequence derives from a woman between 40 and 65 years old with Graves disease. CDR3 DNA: TGTGCCAGCAGTGCGGGGGCCGTTAATGAAAAACTGTTTTTT. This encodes CASSAGAVNEKLFF.